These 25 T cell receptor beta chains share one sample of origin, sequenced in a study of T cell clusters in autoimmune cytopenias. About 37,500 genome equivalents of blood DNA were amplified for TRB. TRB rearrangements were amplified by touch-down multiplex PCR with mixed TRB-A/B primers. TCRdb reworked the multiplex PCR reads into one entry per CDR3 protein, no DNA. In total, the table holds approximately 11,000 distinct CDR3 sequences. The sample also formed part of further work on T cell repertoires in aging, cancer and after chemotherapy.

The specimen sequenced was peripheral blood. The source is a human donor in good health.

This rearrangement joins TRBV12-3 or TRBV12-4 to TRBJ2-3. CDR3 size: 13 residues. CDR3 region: CASSPLGTDTQYF.

CDR3 loop: CASSLDRGQNQPQHF. This rearrangement joins TRBV5-4 to TRBJ1-5; with no DNA, the TCRdb D assignment of TRBD1 cannot be verified. The germline gives CDR1 SGHNT, CDR2 YYREEE (reference sequence). The CDR3 has 15 amino acids. Together with reference TRBV5-4 and TRBJ1-5, the CDR3 gives the full variable domain: ETGVTQSPTHLIKTRGQQVTLRCSSQSGHNTVSWYQQALGQGPQFIFQYYREEENGRGNFPPRFSGLQFPNYSSELNVNALELDDSALYLCASSLDRGQNQPQHFGDGTRLSIL.

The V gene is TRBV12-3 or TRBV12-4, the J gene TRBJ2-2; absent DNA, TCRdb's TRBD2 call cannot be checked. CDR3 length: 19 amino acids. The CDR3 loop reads CASSPGTSGGGRGTGELFF.

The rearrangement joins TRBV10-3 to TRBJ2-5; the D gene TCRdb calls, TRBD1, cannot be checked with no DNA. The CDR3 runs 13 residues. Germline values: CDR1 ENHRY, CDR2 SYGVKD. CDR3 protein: CAISQTGQETQYF.

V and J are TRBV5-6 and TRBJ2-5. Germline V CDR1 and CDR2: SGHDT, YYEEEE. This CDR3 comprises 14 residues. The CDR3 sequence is CASSSLAEQETQYF. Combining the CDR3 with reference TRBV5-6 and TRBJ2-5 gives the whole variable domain DAGVTQSPTHLIKTRGQQVTLRCSPKSGHDTVSWYQQALGQGPQFIFQYYEEEERQRGNFPDRFSGHQFPNYSSELNVNALLLGDSALYLCASSSLAEQETQYFGPGTRLLVL.

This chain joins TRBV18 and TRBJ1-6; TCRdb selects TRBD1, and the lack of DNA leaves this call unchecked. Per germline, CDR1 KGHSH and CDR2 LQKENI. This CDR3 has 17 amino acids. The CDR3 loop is CASSPGSPGSYNSPLHF.

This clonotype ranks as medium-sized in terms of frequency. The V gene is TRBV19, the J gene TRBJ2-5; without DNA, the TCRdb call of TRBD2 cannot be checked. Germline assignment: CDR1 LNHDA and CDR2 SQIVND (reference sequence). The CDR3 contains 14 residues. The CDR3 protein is CASSIAGVQETQYF.

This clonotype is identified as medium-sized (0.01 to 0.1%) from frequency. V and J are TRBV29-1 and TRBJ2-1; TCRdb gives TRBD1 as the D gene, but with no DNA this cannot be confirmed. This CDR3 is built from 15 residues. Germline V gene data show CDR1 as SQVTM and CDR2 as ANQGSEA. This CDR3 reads CSVEVGHSGVREQFF.

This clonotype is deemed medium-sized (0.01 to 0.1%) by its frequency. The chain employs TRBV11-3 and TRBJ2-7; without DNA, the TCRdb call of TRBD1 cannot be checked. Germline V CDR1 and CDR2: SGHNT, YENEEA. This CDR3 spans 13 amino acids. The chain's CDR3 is CASSLGRTGGQYF.

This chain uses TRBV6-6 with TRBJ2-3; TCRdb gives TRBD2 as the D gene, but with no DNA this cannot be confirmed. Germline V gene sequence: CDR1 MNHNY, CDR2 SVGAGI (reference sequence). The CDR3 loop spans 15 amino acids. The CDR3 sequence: CASSQLGWGTDTQYF.

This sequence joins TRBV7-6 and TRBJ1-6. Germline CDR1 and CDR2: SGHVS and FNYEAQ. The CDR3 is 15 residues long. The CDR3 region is CASQAKRAGFSPLHF.

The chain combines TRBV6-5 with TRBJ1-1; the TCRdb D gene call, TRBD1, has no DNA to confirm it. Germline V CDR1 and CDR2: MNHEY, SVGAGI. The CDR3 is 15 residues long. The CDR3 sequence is CAISDAGQVMTEAFF.

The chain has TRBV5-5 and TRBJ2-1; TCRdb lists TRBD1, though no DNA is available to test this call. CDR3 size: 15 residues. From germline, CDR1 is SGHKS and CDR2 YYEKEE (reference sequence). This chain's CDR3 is CASSLDLSGGDEQFF.

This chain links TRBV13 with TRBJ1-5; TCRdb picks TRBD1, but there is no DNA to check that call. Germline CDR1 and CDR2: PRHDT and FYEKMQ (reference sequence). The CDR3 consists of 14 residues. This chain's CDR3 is CASSQAGFAQPQHF.

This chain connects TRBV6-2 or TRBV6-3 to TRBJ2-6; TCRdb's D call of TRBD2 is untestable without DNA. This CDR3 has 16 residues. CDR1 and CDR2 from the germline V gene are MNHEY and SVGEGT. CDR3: CASTTSGGDGANVLTF.

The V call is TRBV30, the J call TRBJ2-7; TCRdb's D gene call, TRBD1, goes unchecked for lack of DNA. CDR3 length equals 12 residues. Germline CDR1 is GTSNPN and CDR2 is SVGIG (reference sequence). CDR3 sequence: CAWTTGSYEQYF.

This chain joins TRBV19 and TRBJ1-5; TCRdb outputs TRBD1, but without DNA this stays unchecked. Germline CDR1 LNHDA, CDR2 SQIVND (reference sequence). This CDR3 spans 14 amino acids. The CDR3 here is CASSIRVRAQPQHF.

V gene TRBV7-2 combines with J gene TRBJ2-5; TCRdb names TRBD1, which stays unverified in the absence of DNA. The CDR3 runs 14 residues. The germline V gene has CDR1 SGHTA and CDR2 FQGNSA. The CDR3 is CASSLGARVETQYF.

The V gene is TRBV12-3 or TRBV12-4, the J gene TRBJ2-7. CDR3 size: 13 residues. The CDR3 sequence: CASSLRGSYEQYF.

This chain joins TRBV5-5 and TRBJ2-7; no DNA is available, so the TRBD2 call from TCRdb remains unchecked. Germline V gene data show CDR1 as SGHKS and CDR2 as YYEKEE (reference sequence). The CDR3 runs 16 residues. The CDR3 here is CASSASPYMSSYEQYF.

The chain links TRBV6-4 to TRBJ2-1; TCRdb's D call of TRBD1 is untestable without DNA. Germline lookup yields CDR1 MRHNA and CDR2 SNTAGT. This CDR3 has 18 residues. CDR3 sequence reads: CASSDTPGQGSPYNEQFF.

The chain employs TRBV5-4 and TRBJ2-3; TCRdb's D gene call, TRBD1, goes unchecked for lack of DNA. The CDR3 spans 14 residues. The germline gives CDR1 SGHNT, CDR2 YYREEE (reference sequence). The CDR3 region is CASSTGVKRDTQYF.

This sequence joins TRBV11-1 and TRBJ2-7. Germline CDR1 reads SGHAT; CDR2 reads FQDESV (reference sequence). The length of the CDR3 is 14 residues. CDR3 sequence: CASTTERTAYEQYF.

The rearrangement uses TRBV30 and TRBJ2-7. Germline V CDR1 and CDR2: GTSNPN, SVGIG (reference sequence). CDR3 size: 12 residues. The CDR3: CAWSDMLTEQYF.

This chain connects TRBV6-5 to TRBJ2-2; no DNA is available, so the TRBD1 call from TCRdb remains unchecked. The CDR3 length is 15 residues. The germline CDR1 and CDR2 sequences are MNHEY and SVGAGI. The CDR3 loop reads CASSSGTDNTGELFF.